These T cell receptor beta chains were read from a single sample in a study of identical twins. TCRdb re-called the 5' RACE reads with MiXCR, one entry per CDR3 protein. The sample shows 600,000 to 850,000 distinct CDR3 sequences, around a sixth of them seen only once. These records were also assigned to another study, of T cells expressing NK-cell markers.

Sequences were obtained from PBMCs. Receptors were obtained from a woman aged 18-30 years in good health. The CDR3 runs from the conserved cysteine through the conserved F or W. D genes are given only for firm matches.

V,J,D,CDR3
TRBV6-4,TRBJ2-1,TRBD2,CASSDSASGHNEQFF
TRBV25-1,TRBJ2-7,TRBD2,CASRFGEGSYEQYF
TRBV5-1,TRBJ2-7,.,CASSLYDGYEQYF
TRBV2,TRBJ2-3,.,CASKIHRDSRTDTQYF
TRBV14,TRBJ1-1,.,CASSQVVGRSTEAFF
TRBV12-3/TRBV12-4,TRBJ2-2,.,CASSPVMFVELFF
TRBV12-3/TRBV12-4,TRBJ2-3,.,CASSSRDDTQYF
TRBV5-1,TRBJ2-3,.,CASSLGQNTDTQYF
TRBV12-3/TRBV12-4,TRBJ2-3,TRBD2,CASSYPIAGGLTDTQYF
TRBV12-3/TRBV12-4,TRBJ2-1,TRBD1,CASSRKDRGSYNEQFF
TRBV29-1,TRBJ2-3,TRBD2,CSVVPSGRRDTQYF
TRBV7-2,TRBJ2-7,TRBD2,CASSLWSGGPEQYF
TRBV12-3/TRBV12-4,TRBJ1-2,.,CASSLWAGSNYGYTF
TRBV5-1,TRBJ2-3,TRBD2,CASSLGGGNSDTQYF
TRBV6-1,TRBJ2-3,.,CASSRSSMLDTQYF
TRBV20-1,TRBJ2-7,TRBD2,CSAREIPVSSGGYEQYF
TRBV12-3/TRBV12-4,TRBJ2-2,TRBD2,CASTPRDSGSTGELFF
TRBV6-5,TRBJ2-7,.,CASSYRGNYEQYF
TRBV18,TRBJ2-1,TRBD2,CASSPLTSSGGREQFF
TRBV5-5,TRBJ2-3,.,CASSLGARGATDTQYF
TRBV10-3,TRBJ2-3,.,CAIKVARGSDTQYF
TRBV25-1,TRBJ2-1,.,CASSELGGEQFF
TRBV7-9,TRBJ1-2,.,CASSSEWYGYTF
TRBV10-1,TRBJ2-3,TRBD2,CASSESSSGRSPDTQYF
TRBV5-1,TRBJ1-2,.,CASSYEGGHGYTF
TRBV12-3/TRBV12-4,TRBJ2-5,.,CASSFGQGANPYF
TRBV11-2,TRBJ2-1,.,CASSRVPGGSNSYNEQFF
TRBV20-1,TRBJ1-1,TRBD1,CSARDRGTGLNTEAFF
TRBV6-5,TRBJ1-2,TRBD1,CASSYGTGEYGYGYTF
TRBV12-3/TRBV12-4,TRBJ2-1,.,CASTTSLEQFF
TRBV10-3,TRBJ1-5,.,CAISETGPNGPQHF
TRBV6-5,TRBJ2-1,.,CASGSSGPYNEQFF
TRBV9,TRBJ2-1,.,CASNVNYGGYEQFF
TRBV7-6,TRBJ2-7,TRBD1,CASSLTGQGTYEQYF
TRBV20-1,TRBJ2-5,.,CSARVSKGTGTQYF
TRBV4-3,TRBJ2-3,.,CASSQDPVRGMEDTQYF
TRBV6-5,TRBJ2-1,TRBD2,CASSYTSGGPYEQFF
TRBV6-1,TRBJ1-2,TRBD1,CASRDRGTRIYGYTF
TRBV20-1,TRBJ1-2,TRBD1,CSARPGTGGYGYTF
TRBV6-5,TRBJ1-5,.,CASSYSMRTMAQHF
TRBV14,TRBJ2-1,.,CASSQDGASEQFF
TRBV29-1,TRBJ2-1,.,CSVKFQAREQFF
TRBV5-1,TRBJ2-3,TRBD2,CASSLRSSGTGDTQYF
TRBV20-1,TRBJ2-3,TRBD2,CSASGTSPLPQYF
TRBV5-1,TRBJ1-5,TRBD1,CASSFQGAFNQPQHF
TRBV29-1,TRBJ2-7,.,CSVKRDRYEQYF
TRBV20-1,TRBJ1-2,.,CSVVTGLYGYTF
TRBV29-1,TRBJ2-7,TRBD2,CSVEASGYEQYF
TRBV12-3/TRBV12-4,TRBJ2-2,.,CASSSWTAITGELFF